What follows is one TCR beta chain and its context. Its antigen is currently not known. No much larger clonotype is one base removed from it; base qualities were not supplied. For repertoire sequencing, the TCR beta CDR3 regions were amplified from RNA transcripts. The first round of RT-PCR was done with HTBI primers and the Qiagen OneStep RT-PCR kit, and was followed by a second round of multiplex PCR, then size selection and purification. Libraries were sequenced on an Illumina HiSeq2000 using paired-end 100 bp reads. Per the source publication's procedure: SOAPnuke was used for read processing, and reads with adapters, uncalled bases, a mean Phred below 15, or no exact constant-primer or identifier match were discarded. High-quality paired reads were merged with COPE v1.2.5. Each unique nucleotide sequence was treated as a clonotype, and MiTCR v1.1 was used to align the clonotypes to the IMGT TRB V, D and J references. The analysis was limited to V-J combinations with a frequency above 0.0001, which together covered 98% to 99.2% of repertoires. For each V-J combination, a TCR clonal expansion and chaos score was defined as F50 clonal expansion divided by the chaos observed in the TCRdist matrix. Features were reduced by Welch's t-statistics and random forest to more than 10 V-J combinations, which fed a naive Bayes classifier. The similarity between thyroid and blood repertoires was quantified using the Morisita-Horn index. TCRdb reprocessed the public reads (quality trimming at Q25 with fastp, clone calling with MiXCR) and kept in-frame beta chains. Each entry merges the rows of one CDR3 protein and shows their most common DNA and genes. The authors' filters were not applied to this entry. The sample table shows approximately 150,000 distinct CDR3 sequences, and approximately 40% are seen once. Jointly, the top ten make up about 9.5% of the sample.

This entry comes from a study of Graves' ophthalmopathy and Graves' hyperthyroidism listed by TCRdb under 2018. Describing the broader study: Peripheral blood was collected at initial diagnosis, before any treatment. In total, 135 blood samples were TCR-sequenced: around 42 ophthalmopathy, some 80 hyperthyroidism and approximately 17 hyperthyroidism-to-ophthalmopathy patients. The study used signatures of the TCR beta repertoire to tell Graves' ophthalmopathy apart from Graves' hyperthyroidism and to predict which patients would progress to ophthalmopathy. Once sampling was done, hyperthyroidism patients were given methimazole at a starting dose of 30 mg daily, while ophthalmopathy patients were given high-dose intravenous methylprednisolone. An independent validation cohort comprised 18 hyperthyroidism patients and around 16 patients who later progressed from hyperthyroidism to ophthalmopathy. To explore V-J signatures that distinguish ophthalmopathy from hyperthyroidism, a discovery set of under 110 patients was enrolled, made up of 40 to 45 with ophthalmopathy and 57 with stable hyperthyroidism. For training and testing, the roughly 93 patients in the discovery cohort were randomly divided in a 7:3 ratio. In about six hyperthyroidism patients, the T-cell repertoires found in thyroid tissue were compared with those found in blood. Broad study findings and their caveats: Sample size was not predetermined statistically, and investigators were not blinded to group allocation. Ophthalmopathy was separated from stable hyperthyroidism by the 13-signature model with 87.88% sensitivity and less than 82% specificity in cross-validation and with 80%/75% in the test set. In validation, the model predicted ophthalmopathy progression with nearly 71% sensitivity and around 72% specificity; about a dozen predicted patients were CT-confirmed with GO in a median of approximately six months. Most expanded thyroid clonotypes with a frequency above 0.001 also appeared in blood, which suggests that blood repertoires may reflect the immune response in the thyroid.

Ophthalmopathy patients were characterized by moderately to severely active disease, a Clinical Activity Score of at least 3, a NOSPECS grade of at least 4, and a disease duration under 3 months. Anyone with other autoimmune diseases, uncontrolled infections, pregnancy or lactation was excluded from the study. Clinical symptoms, serum thyroxine, TRAb, thyroid ultrasound and orbital computed tomography were used for diagnosis. Ficoll-Paque density gradient centrifugation was used to isolate PBMCs from around 10 ml of fresh peripheral blood. Total RNA was extracted with Trizol reagent and quality-checked on an Agilent 2100 Bioanalyzer. The TCR was taken from a man aged 25-45 years with Graves' ophthalmopathy. Donor details come from another sample of the same person, matched by shared clones. The sample consisted of peripheral blood.

The DNA reads TGTGCCAGCAGCCAAGGACGGGAGGCTGGGGAGCAGTACTTC. Translation gives CASSQGREAGEQYF. Recombination joined TRBV4-2 with TRBJ2-7, and 7 junction bases match TRBD2. For CDR1 and CDR2, the germline V gene lists LGHNA and YNFKEQ. The germline V and J ends show losses of 1 base and 7 bases respectively, and no gene match explains 7 bases of the junction. Spanning cysteine to phenylalanine, the CDR3 consists of 14 amino acids. The entry retains the CDR3 DNA only, 42 bases that are in frame from base 1.